The clone carrying this T cell receptor (beta chain) was observed a few times. It was with 60 Vbeta and 13 Jbeta primers that the PCR ran. TCRdb keeps only in-frame clones here, not all; method: immunoSEQ multiplex PCR. The table lists roughly 100,000 clones, around 67% of them singletons, with roughly 3% in the top ten. CDR1 MNHEY and CDR2 SVGAGI come from the germline V gene. Trimming at V came to 7 bases and at J to 4 bases, leaving 10 bases not matched to a gene. This CDR3 is 15 amino acids long. These data belong to a study of cytomegalovirus exposure and HLA in healthy donors. This clonotype was sampled from a woman in her fifties or sixties in good health and CMV-seronegative. This chain joins TRBV6-5 and TRBJ1-2; 9 bases align to TRBD1. Sequencing was carried out using PBMCs. This CDR3 is CASKTGDRALYGYTF. The DNA of the CDR3 is TGTGCCAGCAAAACCGGGGACAGGGCCCTCTATGGCTACACCTTC.